These T cell receptor beta chains were read from a single sample in a study of regulatory dendritic cells for organ transplantation. Method: immunoSEQ multiplex PCR; TCRdb's copy keeps in-frame clones and lacks some. The data contain tens of thousands of clones, about 93% of them singletons. What was sequenced was naive CD8+ T cells from blood. These receptors came from a human donor in good health. CDR3s include the opening cysteine and the closing phenylalanine or tryptophan. The order of the fields is V gene, J gene, D gene, clone size, CDR3 protein, CDR3 DNA. D genes are given only for firm matches. The size of a clone is reported for some rows only, either as once, few or many, or as a class for expanded clones.

v_gene: TRBV27
j_gene: TRBJ2-2
d_gene: -
abundance: -
CDR3aa: CASRPGLGTNTGELFF
CDR3nt: TGTGCCAGCAGACCGGGACTTGGGACTAACACCGGGGAGCTGTTTTTT

v_gene: TRBV4-3
j_gene: TRBJ1-2
d_gene: -
abundance: -
CDR3aa: CASSQGESNYGYTF
CDR3nt: TGCGCCAGCAGCCAAGGGGAGTCAAACTATGGCTACACCTTC

v_gene: TRBV15
j_gene: TRBJ2-1
d_gene: TRBD1
abundance: -
CDR3aa: CATSRDRTGRGNEQFF
CDR3nt: TGTGCCACCAGCAGAGATAGGACAGGACGAGGCAATGAGCAGTTCTTC

v_gene: TRBV19
j_gene: TRBJ2-2
d_gene: -
abundance: -
CDR3aa: CASRVNRNTGELFF
CDR3nt: TGTGCCAGTAGGGTGAACAGAAACACCGGGGAGCTGTTTTTT

v_gene: TRBV7-6
j_gene: TRBJ2-7
d_gene: TRBD1
abundance: once
CDR3aa: CASSETGGEQYF
CDR3nt: TGTGCCAGCAGCGAGACAGGGGGCGAGCAGTACTTC

v_gene: TRBV5-4
j_gene: TRBJ1-2
d_gene: -
abundance: -
CDR3aa: CASSRDKDGYTF
CDR3nt: TGTGCCAGCAGCCGGGACAAGGATGGCTACACCTTC

v_gene: TRBV19
j_gene: TRBJ1-2
d_gene: -
abundance: -
CDR3aa: CASSIAAGNGYGYTF
CDR3nt: TGTGCCAGTAGTATAGCAGCGGGGAACGGATATGGCTACACCTTC

v_gene: TRBV6-9
j_gene: TRBJ1-5
d_gene: -
abundance: once
CDR3aa: CASSLQGWDQPQHF
CDR3nt: TGTGCCAGCAGTTTACAGGGATGGGATCAGCCCCAGCATTTT

v_gene: TRBV14
j_gene: TRBJ2-7
d_gene: -
abundance: -
CDR3aa: CASSPIQASSYEQYF
CDR3nt: TGTGCCAGCAGCCCTATACAGGCCTCATCCTACGAGCAGTACTTC

v_gene: TRBV21-1
j_gene: TRBJ2-3
d_gene: -
abundance: -
CDR3aa: CASLRQGARTDTQYF
CDR3nt: TGTGCCAGCCTCAGACAGGGGGCGAGGACAGATACGCAGTATTTT

v_gene: TRBV7-9
j_gene: TRBJ2-1
d_gene: TRBD2
abundance: -
CDR3aa: CASSALAGGPNEQFF
CDR3nt: TGTGCCAGCAGCGCGTTAGCGGGAGGGCCGAATGAGCAGTTCTTC

v_gene: TRBV4-3
j_gene: TRBJ1-5
d_gene: -
abundance: once
CDR3aa: CASSQYRTSNQPQHF
CDR3nt: TGCGCCAGCAGCCAATACAGGACTAGCAATCAGCCCCAGCATTTT